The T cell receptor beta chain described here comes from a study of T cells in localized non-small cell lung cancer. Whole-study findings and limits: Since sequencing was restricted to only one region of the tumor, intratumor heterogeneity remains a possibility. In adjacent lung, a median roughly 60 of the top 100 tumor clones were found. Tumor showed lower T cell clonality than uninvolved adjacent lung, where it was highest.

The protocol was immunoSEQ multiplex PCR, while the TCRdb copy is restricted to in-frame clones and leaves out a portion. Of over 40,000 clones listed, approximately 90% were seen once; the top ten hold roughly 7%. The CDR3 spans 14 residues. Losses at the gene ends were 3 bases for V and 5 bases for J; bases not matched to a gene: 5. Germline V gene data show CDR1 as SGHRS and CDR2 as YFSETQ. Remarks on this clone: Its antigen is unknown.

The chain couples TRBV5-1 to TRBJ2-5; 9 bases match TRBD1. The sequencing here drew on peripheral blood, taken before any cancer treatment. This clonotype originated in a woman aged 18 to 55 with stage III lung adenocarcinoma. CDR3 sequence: CASSSRQGGETQYF. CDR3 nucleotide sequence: TGCGCCAGCAGCTCCCGACAGGGGGGGGAGACCCAGTACTTC.